Below are 12 T cell receptor beta chains sequenced from a single sample in a study of T cell changes during pregnancy in multiple sclerosis. Only in-frame clones appear in the TCRdb table, and some are missing; sequencing was by immunoSEQ multiplex PCR. The table includes tens of thousands of clones, 92% detected once. Sequenced material: peripheral blood, taken in the first trimester of pregnancy. The source is a female donor with multiple sclerosis, enrolled in a pregnancy study.

The chain recombines TRBV9 with TRBJ2-1; TRBD2 matches at 7 bases. This CDR3 is built from 16 residues. CDR1 and CDR2 from the germline V gene are SGDLS and YYNGEE. V trimming: 0 bases; J trimming: 5 bases; junction bases outside the gene matches: 8. CDR3 amino acids: CASSVDVSGLHNEQFF. The CDR3 coding sequence is TGTGCCAGCAGCGTAGACGTTAGCGGGTTACACAATGAGCAGTTCTTC.

The chain recombines TRBV29-1 with TRBJ2-1; TRBD2 might be the D (5 bases). Trimming took off 5 bases at V and 1 base at J, with 15 bases between the two ends. The CDR3 runs to 15 residues. Germline CDR1 and CDR2: SQVTM and ANQGSEA. The CDR3 DNA is TGCAGCGTTTTACCACTAGAAAGATCCTACAATGAGCAGTTCTTC. Its translation is CSVLPLERSYNEQFF.

This chain links TRBV28 with TRBJ2-7; 8 nucleotides agree with TRBD1. Germline V gene data show CDR1 as MDHEN and CDR2 as SYDVKM. The junction had 19 bases not matched to a gene; V was cut back by 5 bases and J by 4 bases. This CDR3 contains 18 residues. The CDR3 region has the DNA TGTGCCAGCAGTCCCTTTCAGGGGGCCCCGGGACTTCTGTACGAGCAGTACTTC. This translates into CASSPFQGAPGLLYEQYF.

J is TRBJ1-5 and V is TRBV6-6; 9 nucleotides agree with TRBD1. The CDR3 contains 13 residues. Germline trimming cut 10 bases from V and 6 bases from J; bases unmatched to any gene: 7. CDR1 is MNHNY and CDR2 is SVGAGI in the germline V gene (reference sequence). The CDR3 nucleotides read TGTGCCATCCGGGACAGGGAAGGTCAGCCCCAGCATTTT. As protein: CAIRDREGQPQHF.

CDR3 nucleotides: TGTGCCAGCAGAACAGGGACTAGCGGGAAAGAGACCCAGTACTTC. It encodes CASRTGTSGKETQYF. The chain uses TRBV6-6 and TRBJ2-5; TRBD2 matches 13 bases. The ends lost 6 bases at V and 3 bases at J; junction bases unmatched: 4. The CDR3 contains 15 residues. Germline V CDR1 and CDR2: MNHNY, SVGAGI (reference sequence).

J is TRBJ2-6 and V is TRBV5-1, with 7 nucleotides matching TRBD1. CDR1 and CDR2 (germline): SGHRS, YFSETQ. The CDR3 is 16 residues long. Trimming at V came to 5 bases and at J to 0 bases, leaving 5 bases not matched to a gene. The CDR3 nucleotides are TGCGCCAGCAGGACCGGGACAGACTCTGGGGCCAACGTCCTGACTTTC. This sequence encodes CASRTGTDSGANVLTF.

The V gene is TRBV28, the J gene TRBJ2-7; TRBD1 is a possible D gene (5 bases). V lost 6 bases and J 5 bases, leaving 11 bases between the germline ends. This CDR3 contains 12 residues. In germline, CDR1 is MDHEN, CDR2 SYDVKM. CDR3 in amino acids: CASRDMYHEQYF. The CDR3 coding sequence is TGTGCCAGCAGGGACATGTACCACGAGCAGTACTTC. The variable domain in full, with the rest retrieved from reference TRBV28 and TRBJ2-7, is DVKVTQSSRYLVKRTGEKVFLECVQDMDHENMFWYRQDPGLGLRLIYFSYDVKMKEKGDIPEGYSVSREKKERFSLILESASTNQTSMYLCASRDMYHEQYFGPGTRLTVT.

The chain uses TRBV4-2 and TRBJ2-3; 7 bases fit TRBD2. CDR3 length: 16 residues. V was clipped by 0 bases and J by 5 bases; unmatched bases: 8. Germline CDR1 reads LGHNA; CDR2 reads YNFKEQ. The DNA for the CDR3 is TGTGCCAGCAGCCAAGAGGGCGCGGGAGTCCAAGATACGCAGTATTTT. As protein: CASSQEGAGVQDTQYF.

CDR3 in amino acids: CASSYRGFYEQYF. In nucleotides, the CDR3 is TGTGCCAGCAGTTACAGGGGCTTCTACGAGCAGTACTTC. The chain combines TRBV6-5 with TRBJ2-7, with D possibly TRBD1 on 5 matching bases. CDR1 and CDR2 (germline): MNHEY, SVGAGI. The V and J ends lost 2 bases and 3 bases respectively, with 8 bases between them. The CDR3 totals 13 residues.

The chain is built from TRBV9 and TRBJ2-5; perhaps TRBD2 as D (5 bases). V lost 0 bases and J lost 1, with 13 bases in between. The CDR3 has 16 residues. Germline CDR1 is SGDLS and CDR2 is YYNGEE. The CDR3 loop reads CASSVGAKEVQETQYF. In DNA form, the CDR3 reads TGTGCCAGCAGCGTAGGGGCTAAGGAGGTCCAAGAGACCCAGTACTTC.

There are a few counts of this clone. The chain recombines TRBV9 with TRBJ2-3; TRBD2 matches at 13 bases. The CDR3 length is 17 residues. CDR1 and CDR2 from the germline V gene are SGDLS and YYNGEE. The V and J ends lost 3 bases and 0 bases, in that order; junction bases with no gene match: 4. CDR3 DNA: TGTGCCAGCAGCGGGGGGACTAGCGGGACTAGCACAGATACGCAGTATTTT. It codes for CASSGGTSGTSTDTQYF.

The chain carries TRBV9 and TRBJ1-1; a possible D gene is TRBD1 (5 bases). The CDR3 length is 16 residues. The germline V gene encodes CDR1 SGDLS and CDR2 YYNGEE. V was clipped by 4 bases and J by 4 bases, with 20 bases between them. The CDR3: CASSPSGSGRGTEAFF. The CDR3 nucleotides read TGTGCCAGCAGCCCCTCAGGGTCCGGGAGGGGCACTGAAGCTTTCTTT.